In its sample, the clone carrying this T cell receptor beta chain was seen a few times. Antigen unknown. Sample-barcoded 5' priming and a J-beta primer mix drove a second PCR of roughly 7 to 11 cycles. A single record per CDR3 protein comes from TCRdb applying MiXCR to the 5' RACE reads. The sample holds roughly 800,000 distinct CDR3 sequences; about 34% are singletons and the top ten take 10% to 15%. J lost 10 bases, V lost 6 bases, and 6 bases had no gene match. This CDR3 contains 14 residues. Looked up from germline, CDR1 is MNHEY and CDR2 is SVGAGI. These data come from a study of blood T cells in healthy people across ages. Study-level results: Long-lived donors exceeded aged donors in naive CD4+ cells and diversity.

The sequenced material came from blood. This chain links TRBV6-5 with TRBJ1-6, with TRBD1 matching 10 bases. The clonotype was recovered from a young man in good health. The CDR3, as DNA: TGTGCCAGCAGACGCGGACAGGGGGTCTCACCCCTCCACTTT. Translating gives CASRRGQGVSPLHF.